The entry below describes one T cell receptor beta chain. Other DNA sequences in the same sample also yield this CDR3. The CDR3 has 13 residues. Trimming cost V 6 bases and J 1 base, with 10 bases left between them. The germline CDR1 and CDR2 sequences are WNHNN and SYGVQD (reference sequence). This sample stems from a study of shared clonotypes between healthy human individuals. Libraries were prepared by immunoSEQ multiplex PCR; TCRdb keeps only in-frame clonotypes and omits some of them. Counted here are about 2 million clones, 95% occurring once; the ten biggest clones make up about 0.13%. The receptor comes from a man younger than 35 in good health. The chain is built from TRBV10-1 and TRBJ2-7; possibly TRBD1 for D (5 bases). Sequenced material: naive CD4+ T cells sorted from blood. The subset: CD45RA+ positively selected. The CDR3 loop reads CASSPQGSYEQYF. The CDR3, as DNA: TGCGCCAGCAGCCCCCAGGGATCCTACGAGCAGTACTTC.